Below, 22 T cell receptor beta chains from the same sample are listed, as sequenced in a study of blood T cell repertoires in COVID-19. Profiled with immunoSEQ multiplex PCR; TCRdb holds only in-frame clones, not every one. The table shows 150,000 to 200,000 clones, with 70% to 90% occurring only once. Sequenced material: peripheral blood. These receptors all stem from a human donor in a cohort sampled during active COVID-19.

This sequence joins TRBV7-9 and TRBJ1-2; 8 nucleotides match TRBD1. Unmatched junction bases numbered 10, after V lost 6 bases and J lost 4 bases. The CDR3 runs 15 residues. Germline CDR1 and CDR2: SEHNR and FQNEAQ (reference sequence). The CDR3 sequence: CASSLLGQGGYGYTF. The DNA of the CDR3 is TGTGCCAGCAGTCTCCTAGGACAGGGCGGCTATGGCTACACCTTC.

This rearrangement joins TRBV10-3 to TRBJ1-3, with 9 bases identical to TRBD1. Germline V CDR1 and CDR2: ENHRY, SYGVKD. Trimming at V came to 4 bases and at J to 3 bases, leaving 4 bases not matched to a gene. The CDR3 loop spans 15 amino acids. As DNA, the CDR3 is TGTGCCATCAGTGGGGACAGGGTGCTTGGAAACACCATATATTTT. It encodes CAISGDRVLGNTIYF.

Written as DNA, the CDR3 is TGTGCCAGCAAACTGACAGGGGGCCATGAGCAGTTCTTC. Its translation is CASKLTGGHEQFF. This chain uses TRBV27 with TRBJ2-1, with 10 bases identical to TRBD1. This CDR3 has 13 residues. From germline, CDR1 is MNHEY and CDR2 SMNVEV (reference sequence). Trimming removed 7 bases from V and 8 bases from J; junction bases left unmatched: 5.

This clone has just one count. This chain links TRBV3-1 (or the pseudogene TRBV3-2) with TRBJ2-2, with D perhaps TRBD2 (5 bases). Per the germline V gene, CDR1 is LGHDT and CDR2 is YNNKEL (reference sequence). V lost 4 bases to trimming and J lost 6 bases, with 9 bases between them. The CDR3 covers 13 residues. CDR3 region: CASSRRTAGELFF. The CDR3 coding sequence is TGTGCCAGCAGCCGCCGGACTGCCGGGGAGCTGTTTTTT.

The chain joins TRBV4-1 to TRBJ2-7; TRBD2 aligns across 8 bases. The CDR3 has 16 amino acids. Germline V gene data show CDR1 as MGHRA and CDR2 as YSYEKL. The V gene end was trimmed by 1 base and the J gene end by 3 bases; junction bases not matched to a gene: 8. CDR3 loop: CASSQGPAGVDYEQYF. In DNA form, the CDR3 reads TGCGCCAGCAGCCAAGGCCCAGCGGGGGTAGACTACGAGCAGTACTTC.

This clone turned up a few times. This chain connects TRBV5-6 to TRBJ1-2; 11 bases line up with TRBD1. Germline assignment: CDR1 SGHDT and CDR2 YYEEEE. The length of the CDR3 is 15 residues. V shed 3 bases, J shed 3 bases, and the junction held 4 bases outside the gene matches. The CDR3 nucleotides are TGTGCCAGCAGCTGGGGGACAGGGGGAGACTATGGCTACACCTTC. Its protein is CASSWGTGGDYGYTF. Using reference TRBV5-6 and TRBJ1-2 for the parts outside the CDR3, the full variable domain is DAGVTQSPTHLIKTRGQQVTLRCSPKSGHDTVSWYQQALGQGPQFIFQYYEEEERQRGNFPDRFSGHQFPNYSSELNVNALLLGDSALYLCASSWGTGGDYGYTFGSGTRLTVV.

J is TRBJ2-3 and V is TRBV12-5; 9 bases line up with TRBD2. Unmatched junction bases numbered 8, after V lost 8 bases and J lost 2 bases. The CDR3 consists of 15 residues. Germline assignment: CDR1 LGHNT and CDR2 FRNRAP. The CDR3 nucleotides are TGTGCTAGTAGGGGACTAGCCACACTCACAGATACGCAGTATTTT. Encoded protein: CASRGLATLTDTQYF.

The J gene is TRBJ1-2, the V gene TRBV10-2; 7 nucleotides agree with TRBD1. The CDR3 has 15 residues. Trimming took 6 bases from V and 2 from J; bases not matched to a gene: 9. Germline V CDR1 and CDR2: WSHSY, SAAADI. CDR3 sequence (DNA): TGCGCCAGCAGAACCCCGGGACAGAGCAACTATGGCTACACCTTC. This translates into CASRTPGQSNYGYTF.

V usage is TRBV29-1 and J usage is TRBJ2-5, with D possibly TRBD1 on 5 matching bases. V lost 6 bases to trimming and J lost 2 bases, with 13 bases between them. The CDR3 is 13 amino acids. The germline V gene has CDR1 SQVTM and CDR2 ANQGSEA. The CDR3 region is CSVCQGSQETQYF. CDR3 in DNA: TGCAGCGTCTGTCAGGGCAGTCAAGAGACCCAGTACTTC.

This clone was counted a single time. The J gene is TRBJ1-2, the V gene TRBV5-3; no firm D call. TRBV5-3 has ORF status, its function being uncertain. The CDR3 runs to 12 residues. V was clipped by 4 bases and J by 6 bases, with 10 bases between them. DNA for the CDR3: TGTGCCAGAAGCCGCCAGTTTAATGGCTACACCTTC. This codes for CARSRQFNGYTF.

This clone was counted once. The V call is TRBV6-5, the J call TRBJ2-1; 9 positions agree with TRBD2. Germline V gives CDR1 MNHEY, CDR2 SVGAGI. This CDR3 comprises 14 residues. The V segment lost 9 bases and the J segment 8 bases; nucleotides outside the gene matches: 11. The CDR3 coding sequence is TGTGCCAGTAGGAGAAGCGGGGGGCGGGATGAGCAGTTCTTC. Protein product: CASRRSGGRDEQFF.

This clone has just one count. V usage is TRBV25-1 and J usage is TRBJ2-3, with 8 bases that match TRBD2. The CDR3 loop spans 13 amino acids. The V gene's germline CDR1 is MGHDK and CDR2 SYGVNS. The V and J ends lost 5 bases and 5 bases, in that order; junction bases with no gene match: 3. The DNA of the CDR3 is TGTGCCAGCAGTACGGGGGGGGAAGATACGCAGTATTTT. Translating it yields CASSTGGEDTQYF. Supplemented by reference TRBV25-1 and TRBJ2-3, the full variable domain reads EADIYQTPRYLVIGTGKKITLECSQTMGHDKMYWYQQDPGMELHLIHYSYGVNSTEKGDLSSESTVSRIRTEHFPLTLESARPSHTSQYLCASSTGGEDTQYFGPGTRLTVL.

The chain employs TRBV9 and TRBJ2-4; 7 nucleotides match TRBD2. Germline CDR1 SGDLS, CDR2 YYNGEE. The CDR3 spans 14 residues. J lost 8 bases, V lost 1 base, and 6 bases had no gene match. CDR3: CASSVSGGGDIQYF. CDR3 DNA: TGTGCCAGCAGCGTATCCGGGGGAGGGGACATTCAGTACTTC.

The chain uses TRBV9 and TRBJ2-7, with 9 bases aligning to TRBD2. This CDR3 region has 14 residues. With V trimmed by 3 bases and J by 2 bases, 3 bases remained unmatched. The germline gives CDR1 SGDLS, CDR2 YYNGEE. The CDR3 DNA reads TGTGCCAGCAGCGGGACTAGCGAAGCCTACGAGCAGTACTTC. Protein product: CASSGTSEAYEQYF.

This clone was picked up a small number of times. The chain has TRBV4-3 and TRBJ2-1; 7 bases match TRBD2. J gave up 8 bases and V 0 bases, and 16 bases lay outside the gene matches. Germline V gene lookup returns CDR1 LGHNA and CDR2 YSLEER. This CDR3 is 18 amino acids long. The CDR3 DNA follows: TGCGCCAGCAGCCAAGATTGGTCCAGCGGGGCTTTCGTGGATGAGCAGTTCTTC. Protein sequence: CASSQDWSSGAFVDEQFF.

This clone was seen a single time. The rearrangement links TRBV30 to TRBJ2-1, with a tentative D call TRBD1 (5 bases). The germline gives CDR1 GTSNPN, CDR2 SVGIG (reference sequence). V was trimmed by 0 bases and J by 0 bases, leaving 9 bases between them. This CDR3 spans 15 amino acids. CDR3 DNA sequence: TGTGCCTGGAGTGTTAAGGGGCTCTCCTACAATGAGCAGTTCTTC. It specifies CAWSVKGLSYNEQFF.

V usage is TRBV28 and J usage is TRBJ1-2; TRBD1 aligns across 9 bases. V lost 8 bases to trimming and J lost 5 bases; unmatched junction nucleotides: 12. The CDR3 has 15 residues. Germline loops: CDR1 MDHEN, CDR2 SYDVKM. The CDR3 bases are TGTGCCAGCCTCAAAAGGACAGGGGCGGCATATGGCTACACCTTC. Encoded protein: CASLKRTGAAYGYTF.

The V gene is TRBV5-1, the J gene TRBJ1-4; possibly TRBD1 for D (5 bases). The germline gives CDR1 SGHRS, CDR2 YFSETQ. The CDR3 covers 14 residues. V lost 0 bases to trimming and J lost 2 bases, with 5 bases between them. The CDR3 loop is CASSLGQTNEKLFF. CDR3 DNA sequence: TGCGCCAGCAGCTTGGGACAGACTAATGAAAAACTGTTTTTT.

The genes are TRBV29-1 and TRBJ1-1; tentative D call: TRBD1 (5 bases). This CDR3 contains 12 residues. V lost 5 bases to trimming and J lost 2 bases, with 9 bases between them. CDR1 and CDR2 (germline): SQVTM, ANQGSEA. The CDR3 region has the DNA TGCAGCGTTAGGACACCAAACACTGAAGCTTTCTTT. Amino acid sequence: CSVRTPNTEAFF.

V usage is TRBV14 and J usage is TRBJ2-1, with D tentatively TRBD1 (6 bases). From germline, CDR1 is SGHDN and CDR2 FVKESK. The CDR3 is made up of 17 amino acids. The V gene lost 4 bases and the J gene lost 0 bases, with 16 bases spanning the gap. The CDR3 sequence: CASSPLIGGSSYNEQFF. The CDR3 nucleotides are TGTGCCAGCAGCCCACTAATAGGGGGAAGCTCCTACAATGAGCAGTTCTTC.

The chain employs TRBV5-4 and TRBJ1-1, with D perhaps TRBD1 (5 bases). Germline CDR1 and CDR2: SGHNT and YYREEE (reference sequence). This CDR3 spans 15 amino acids. Trimming pared 0 bases from V and 5 bases from J, leaving 14 bases between. The DNA of the CDR3 is TGTGCCAGCAGCTTGGCCGGCCTTGGGGGGACTGAAGCTTTCTTT. This translates into CASSLAGLGGTEAFF.

The rearrangement links TRBV7-9 to TRBJ1-1, with 7 positions matching TRBD1. With 5 bases clipped from V and 1 base from J, the junction kept 13 bases outside the gene matches. The CDR3 totals 17 residues. Germline lookup yields CDR1 SEHNR and CDR2 FQNEAQ (reference sequence). Here the CDR3 DNA reads TGTGCCAGCAGCCCAATGAGAACGACAGGGCCGAACACTGAAGCTTTCTTT. This gives the protein CASSPMRTTGPNTEAFF. Drawing the rest from reference TRBV7-9 and TRBJ1-1, the complete variable domain is DTGVSQNPRHKITKRGQNVTFRCDPISEHNRLYWYRQTLGQGPEFLTYFQNEAQLEKSRLLSDRFSAERPKGSFSTLEIQRTEQGDSAMYLCASSPMRTTGPNTEAFFGQGTRLTVV.